The 26 T cell receptor beta chains listed next were all sequenced from one sample in a study of blood T cell repertoires in COVID-19. Libraries were prepared by immunoSEQ multiplex PCR; TCRdb keeps only in-frame clonotypes and omits some of them. This table holds over 110,000 clones, 80% found once. The sequenced material came from peripheral blood. The source of these receptors is a man between 65 and 85 years old who had recovered from COVID-19.

The chain employs TRBV11-2 and TRBJ2-1; 7 bases are shared with TRBD2. Germline trimming cut 1 base from V and 2 bases from J; bases unmatched to any gene: 5. The CDR3 consists of 16 residues. Germline V gives CDR1 SGHAT, CDR2 FQNNGV. The CDR3 is CASSLAGRRTYNEQFF. CDR3 coding DNA: TGTGCCAGCAGCTTAGCCGGGAGGCGCACCTACAATGAGCAGTTCTTC.

The chain joins TRBV27 to TRBJ2-1; TRBD2 matches at 8 bases. CDR3 size: 14 residues. V lost 6 bases to trimming and J lost 8 bases; unmatched junction nucleotides: 9. Germline V lookup: CDR1 MNHEY, CDR2 SMNVEV (reference sequence). CDR3 loop: CASSVLGRVHEQFF. The CDR3 DNA reads TGTGCCAGCAGCGTACTCGGGAGGGTTCATGAGCAGTTCTTC.

The rearrangement uses TRBV7-9 and TRBJ2-7; possible D gene TRBD1, 6 bases. The CDR3 consists of 14 residues. The germline gives CDR1 SEHNR, CDR2 FQNEAQ (reference sequence). V dropped 5 bases and J dropped 6 bases, with 17 bases sitting between them. The CDR3 DNA follows: TGTGCCAGCAGCCAGGGGTCCGCAATGGCCGAGCAGTACTTC. Its protein is CASSQGSAMAEQYF.

J is TRBJ2-4 and V is TRBV25-1, with TRBD2 matching 12 bases. Germline CDR1 reads MGHDK; CDR2 reads SYGVNS. This CDR3 spans 11 amino acids. The V gene end was trimmed by 6 bases and the J gene end by 13 bases; junction bases not matched to a gene: 1. The DNA of the CDR3 is TGTGCCAGCAGCCTAGCGGGAGGGCAGTACTTC. It codes for CASSLAGGQYF. The full variable domain, its missing parts supplied by reference TRBV25-1 and TRBJ2-4, is EADIYQTPRYLVIGTGKKITLECSQTMGHDKMYWYQQDPGMELHLIHYSYGVNSTEKGDLSSESTVSRIRTEHFPLTLESARPSHTSQYLCASSLAGGQYFGAGTRLSVL.

The gene calls are TRBV6-5 and TRBJ2-7; TRBD1 agrees at 9 bases. CDR1 is MNHEY, CDR2 SVGAGI, per germline. The trim removed 2 bases at V and 4 bases at J, leaving 3 bases unmatched. The CDR3 is made up of 14 amino acids. CDR3 DNA: TGTGCCAGCAGTTACCGGGACAGGGATTACGAGCAGTACTTC. Protein sequence: CASSYRDRDYEQYF.

This clone was observed a single time. The J gene is TRBJ2-7, the V gene TRBV12-3 or TRBV12-4; D is unresolved. V was clipped by 8 bases and J by 3 bases, with 5 bases between them. This CDR3 comprises 10 residues. The CDR3 sequence: CASQIYEQYF. The CDR3 nucleotides read TGTGCCAGCCAGATCTACGAGCAGTACTTC.

The rearrangement links TRBV18 to TRBJ1-5; no clear D. This CDR3 contains 14 residues. The V and J ends lost 3 bases and 7 bases respectively, with 13 bases between them. Germline CDR1 and CDR2: KGHSH and LQKENI. Here the CDR3 reads CASSPSGSGQPQHF. CDR3 coding DNA: TGTGCCAGCTCACCGTCCGGTTCCGGGCAGCCCCAGCATTTT.

The chain employs TRBV13 and TRBJ2-7; 8 bases line up with TRBD2. Looked up from germline, CDR1 is PRHDT and CDR2 is FYEKMQ (reference sequence). The ends lost 5 bases at V and 0 bases at J; junction bases unmatched: 9. This CDR3 region has 16 residues. CDR3 in amino acids: CASSPGGGPSSYEQYF. CDR3 DNA: TGTGCCAGCAGCCCCGGGGGGGGCCCCAGCTCCTACGAGCAGTACTTC.

This clone showed up just a few times. The chain uses TRBV18 and TRBJ1-3; D might be TRBD1 (5 bases). CDR3 length equals 12 residues. Deletions cut 6 bases from V and 7 bases from J, with 10 bases between. Germline loops: CDR1 KGHSH, CDR2 LQKENI. In nucleotides, the CDR3 is TGTGCCAGCTCCCAACAGGAGAACACCATATATTTT. It specifies CASSQQENTIYF.

This clone was found a few times. The rearrangement links TRBV5-6 to TRBJ2-7; D is unclear. This CDR3 contains 13 residues. Germline CDR1 reads SGHDT; CDR2 reads YYEEEE. Between the trimmed V and J ends, which lost 0 bases and 3 bases, there was a span of 7 bases. The CDR3 loop is CASSLGQNYEQYF. DNA for the CDR3: TGTGCCAGCAGCTTGGGGCAAAACTACGAGCAGTACTTC.

The rearrangement uses TRBV9 and TRBJ2-1, with a possible D match to TRBD1 (6 bases). The CDR3 totals 11 residues. Germline V gene sequence: CDR1 SGDLS, CDR2 YYNGEE. V dropped 4 bases and J dropped 11 bases, with 10 bases sitting between them. CDR3 nucleotide sequence: TGTGCCAGCAGCATGGGGGCACAGCAGTTCTTC. Protein sequence: CASSMGAQQFF. Variable domain in full (rest from reference TRBV9 and TRBJ2-1): DSGVTQTPKHLITATGQRVTLRCSPRSGDLSVYWYQQSLDQGLQFLIQYYNGEERAKGNILERFSAQQFPDLHSELNLSSLELGDSALYFCASSMGAQQFFGPGTRLTVL.

The rearrangement joins TRBV29-1 to TRBJ2-7; no reliable D call. The germline V and J ends were trimmed by 5 bases and 3 bases, with 14 bases remaining between them. Germline V gene data show CDR1 as SQVTM and CDR2 as ANQGSEA. The CDR3 covers 13 residues. The CDR3 nucleotides are TGCAGCGTTCATGGGCTAACGAACTACGAGCAGTACTTC. This sequence encodes CSVHGLTNYEQYF.

This clone was detected a few times. The chain carries TRBV15 and TRBJ1-1; 7 positions agree with TRBD1. J gave up 7 bases and V 5 bases, and 4 bases lay outside the gene matches. CDR3 size: 12 residues. The V gene's germline CDR1 is LNHNV and CDR2 YYDKDF (reference sequence). The CDR3 region is CATSGGTVEAFF. CDR3 nucleotide sequence: TGTGCCACCAGCGGCGGGACAGTTGAAGCTTTCTTT.

This chain joins TRBV6-2 or TRBV6-3 and TRBJ2-7, with 8 bases fitting TRBD2. The CDR3 length is 18 residues. The junction had 14 bases not matched to a gene; V was cut back by 3 bases and J by 1 base. Germline CDR1 reads MNHEY; CDR2 reads SVGEGT. In nucleotides, the CDR3 is TGTGCCAGCAGTTATTTCCTGGCGGGAGGCCTCGGGTCCTACGAGCAGTACTTC. Protein: CASSYFLAGGLGSYEQYF.

This clone has more than one count but fewer than ten. The chain is built from TRBV2 and TRBJ1-4; 7 bases are a match to TRBD1. Germline V CDR1 and CDR2: SNHLY, FYNNEI. The V gene end was trimmed by 7 bases and the J gene end by 1 base; junction bases not matched to a gene: 0. The CDR3 is 13 amino acids. CDR3 loop: CASNRGTNEKLFF. CDR3 sequence (DNA): TGTGCCAGCAACAGGGGAACTAATGAAAAACTGTTTTTT.

This clone has only one observation. This rearrangement joins TRBV12-5 to TRBJ2-1; a weak D match, TRBD2 (5 bases). Trimming stripped 5 bases from V and 8 bases from J, with 19 bases between. This CDR3 region has 15 residues. The germline CDR1 and CDR2 sequences are LGHNT and FRNRAP. The CDR3 here is CASGPAGLGMDEQFF. In nucleotides, the CDR3 is TGTGCTAGTGGTCCGGCTGGACTGGGGATGGATGAGCAGTTCTTC.

The rearrangement links TRBV5-1 to TRBJ2-1, with D perhaps matching TRBD2 (7 bases). Trimming left V 4 bases short and J 10 bases short, with 24 bases between. This CDR3 has 16 residues. Germline V CDR1 and CDR2: SGHRS, YFSETQ. As DNA, the CDR3 is TGCGCCAGCAGCCCCTTAGCGGCCTCGAAGGGGGGGGAGCAGTTCTTC. The encoded protein is CASSPLAASKGGEQFF.

CDR3 nucleotides: TGTGCCAGCAGCCCCGAGCGGTTCTCCTACGAGCAGTACTTC. Its protein product is CASSPERFSYEQYF. The chain employs TRBV4-2 and TRBJ2-7; TRBD2 might be the D (5 bases). The CDR3 runs to 14 residues. From germline, CDR1 is LGHNA and CDR2 YNFKEQ. V lost 4 bases and J lost 0, with 10 bases in between.

CDR3 nucleotides: TGTGCCAGCAGCACCCATGGAGACTCCTACAATGAGCAGTTCTTC. It specifies CASSTHGDSYNEQFF. The chain recombines TRBV25-1 with TRBJ2-1; D remains unclear. Germline assignment: CDR1 MGHDK and CDR2 SYGVNS. The CDR3 loop spans 15 amino acids. V gave up 6 bases and J gave up 0 bases, with 12 bases separating them.

The rearrangement joins TRBV27 to TRBJ2-3, with 7 bases matching TRBD1. Trimming removed 6 bases from V and 7 bases from J; junction bases left unmatched: 10. The CDR3 length is 14 residues. Germline V lookup: CDR1 MNHEY, CDR2 SMNVEV (reference sequence). This CDR3 is CASSLGQVFNTQYF. The CDR3 bases are TGTGCCAGCAGCCTCGGACAGGTATTCAATACGCAGTATTTT.

This clone is a singleton in its sample. This sequence joins TRBV7-3 and TRBJ2-6; TRBD2 matches 9 bases. Germline V lookup: CDR1 SGHTA, CDR2 FQGTGA. V lost 5 bases to trimming and J lost 0 bases; unmatched junction nucleotides: 5. There are 17 residues in the CDR3. CDR3: CASSVSGSASGANVLTF. The CDR3 DNA reads TGTGCCAGCAGCGTTAGCGGGAGTGCCTCTGGGGCCAACGTCCTGACTTTC.

The V and J genes are TRBV10-1 and TRBJ1-6; 8 bases agree with TRBD1. The V gene end was trimmed by 2 bases and the J gene end by 9 bases; junction bases not matched to a gene: 6. Looked up from germline, CDR1 is WNHNN and CDR2 is SYGVQD (reference sequence). The length of the CDR3 is 15 residues. For the CDR3, the DNA is TGCGCCAGCAGTGAGGCGGGACAGGTGGGTTCACCCCTCCACTTT. This encodes CASSEAGQVGSPLHF.

This clone was seen just once. Written as DNA, the CDR3 is TGTGCCAGCAGTTGGCGGGGGGGCACTGAAGCTTTCTTT. This translates into CASSWRGGTEAFF. V usage is TRBV6-2 or TRBV6-3 and J usage is TRBJ1-1, with a possible D match to TRBD1 (5 bases). V gave up 4 bases and J gave up 4 bases, with 10 bases separating them. Per the germline V gene, CDR1 is MNHEY and CDR2 is SVGEGT. This CDR3 comprises 13 residues.

This clone came up a few times. The chain recombines TRBV5-1 with TRBJ2-5; D is unresolved. This CDR3 region has 12 residues. CDR1 and CDR2 from the germline V gene are SGHRS and YFSETQ. The V gene lost 2 bases and the J gene lost 1 base, with 3 bases spanning the gap. CDR3 DNA: TGCGCCAGCAGCTTCCTCCAAGAGACCCAGTACTTC. It translates to CASSFLQETQYF. Using reference TRBV5-1 and TRBJ2-5 for the parts outside the CDR3, the full variable domain is KAGVTQTPRYLIKTRGQQVTLSCSPISGHRSVSWYQQTPGQGLQFLFEYFSETQRNKGNFPGRFSGRQFSNSRSEMNVSTLELGDSALYLCASSFLQETQYFGPGTRLLVL.

The J gene is TRBJ1-1, the V gene TRBV3-1 (or the pseudogene TRBV3-2); TRBD1 is a possible D gene (5 bases). The CDR3 consists of 14 residues. Germline CDR1 and CDR2: LGHDT and YNNKEL (reference sequence). V shed 0 bases and J shed 4 bases, with 9 bases lying between them. CDR3 sequence: CASSQERGGTEAFF. The CDR3 DNA follows: TGTGCCAGCAGCCAAGAACGCGGGGGCACTGAAGCTTTCTTT.

The chain is built from TRBV29-1 and TRBJ2-5, with 11 nucleotides matching TRBD2. Germline CDR1 is SQVTM and CDR2 is ANQGSEA. The ends lost 6 bases at V and 2 bases at J; junction bases unmatched: 14. This CDR3 comprises 17 residues. CDR3 loop: CSVSSWGGLAEQETQYF. The DNA of the CDR3 is TGCAGCGTCTCCTCCTGGGGGGGACTAGCGGAGCAAGAGACCCAGTACTTC.